The TCR beta chain under discussion was sequenced for a study of T cells and Merkel cell carcinoma outcomes. The CDR3 contains 13 residues. Germline V gives CDR1 SQVTM, CDR2 ANQGSEA. The ends were cut back, 5 bases at V and 5 bases at J, with 12 bases in the middle. Broader study findings: Repertoire plus T-cell density reportedly predicted Merkel cell carcinoma outcomes.

Note on this clone: Its antigen is unknown.

Generated by immunoSEQ multiplex PCR, the TCRdb table keeps only in-frame clones and is missing some. The profile shows over 15,000 clones, around 81% of them singletons. The chain combines TRBV29-1 with TRBJ1-4; no clear D gene. This sequence was found in a human donor with Merkel cell carcinoma. What was sequenced was tumor tissue from Merkel cell carcinoma. DNA of the CDR3: TGCAGCGTTCGGACGGCCGAGAATGAAAAACTGTTTTTT. Its translation is CSVRTAENEKLFF.